This passage covers 3 T cell receptor beta chains from one sample sequenced in a study of identical twins. TCRdb passed the 5' RACE reads through MiXCR, listing each CDR3 protein once. The sample lists 500,000 to 600,000 distinct CDR3 sequences, approximately 22% occurring once. This same sample was also part of a study on T cells expressing NK-cell markers.

Sequencing was performed on CD4+ T cells sorted from blood. The receptors stem from a woman aged 18-29 years in good health.

This clonotype was counted between two and nine times. The rearrangement uses TRBV9 and TRBJ1-5, with D maybe TRBD1 (6 bases). The germline gives CDR1 SGDLS, CDR2 YYNGEE. This CDR3 has 13 residues. Trimming removed 6 bases at V and 7 bases at J, with 14 bases between. CDR3 nucleotides: TGTGCCAGCAACTACGTACAGGGACAGCCCCAGCATTTT. This gives the protein CASNYVQGQPQHF.

This clonotype was recorded a few times. The rearrangement joins TRBV7-2 to TRBJ2-6; 7 bases map to TRBD1. In germline, CDR1 is SGHTA, CDR2 FQGNSA. The length of the CDR3 is 16 residues. V lost 4 bases, J lost 3 bases, and 6 bases stayed unmatched. The CDR3 coding sequence is TGTGCCAGCAGCTGGGACAGCCCCAATGGGGCCAACGTCCTGACTTTC. Its protein is CASSWDSPNGANVLTF.

The chain has TRBV7-8 and TRBJ2-5; D might be TRBD2 (6 bases). Trimming left V 5 bases short and J 7 bases short, with 17 bases between. The CDR3 length is 14 residues. Germline assignment: CDR1 SGHVS and CDR2 FQNEAQ. As DNA, the CDR3 is TGTGCCAGCAGCCCTTTAACTGTAGCGGCGACCCAGTACTTC. It is translated as CASSPLTVAATQYF.